These 30 T cell receptor beta chains originate from one sample sequenced in a study of cytomegalovirus exposure and HLA in healthy donors. Use of 60 Vbeta and 13 Jbeta primers characterized the PCR. Clones were sequenced by immunoSEQ multiplex PCR, and TCRdb holds only the in-frame ones, with some missing. The sample records some 130,000 clones, 60% to 80% being singletons. Sequences were obtained from PBMCs. The receptors originated from a man aged 45-65 years in good health and CMV-seropositive.

V gene TRBV7-9 combines with J gene TRBJ2-2; 9 bases line up with TRBD1. This CDR3 contains 16 residues. V dropped 5 bases and J dropped 3; count of bases not matched to a gene: 7. From germline, CDR1 is SEHNR and CDR2 FQNEAQ (reference sequence). The CDR3 loop is CASSPGTGFYTGELFF. The CDR3 region has the DNA TGTGCCAGCAGCCCCGGGACAGGGTTTTACACCGGGGAGCTGTTTTTT.

The V and J genes are TRBV7-9 and TRBJ2-7; 11 nucleotides line up with TRBD2. V lost 5 bases and J lost 2; bases outside the gene matches: 2. The length of the CDR3 is 14 residues. The germline V gene has CDR1 SEHNR and CDR2 FQNEAQ (reference sequence). The CDR3 sequence is CASSRTSGPYEQYF. DNA for the CDR3: TGTGCCAGCAGCCGGACTAGCGGGCCCTACGAGCAGTACTTC.

The chain combines TRBV5-1 with TRBJ1-1; D call uncertain. Germline CDR1 is SGHRS and CDR2 is YFSETQ. V shed 1 base and J shed 7 bases, with 26 bases lying between them. The CDR3 is 18 amino acids. CDR3 sequence: CASSLRRRRNPRHSEAFF. As DNA, the CDR3 is TGCGCCAGCAGCTTGCGTCGCAGGAGGAATCCACGCCACAGTGAAGCTTTCTTT.

The V and J genes are TRBV5-1 and TRBJ1-1, with D possibly matching TRBD1 (6 bases). This CDR3 is 14 amino acids long. The germline V gene has CDR1 SGHRS and CDR2 YFSETQ. V lost 4 bases and J 1 base, leaving 11 bases between the germline ends. The CDR3 loop is CASSLTTGNTEAFF. CDR3 nucleotide sequence: TGCGCCAGCAGCCTTACGACAGGGAACACTGAAGCTTTCTTT.

The chain recombines TRBV29-1 with TRBJ1-1; maybe TRBD1 (6 bases). CDR1 and CDR2 (germline): SQVTM, ANQGSEA. CDR3 length equals 14 residues. V lost 6 bases and J lost 1, with 15 bases in between. The CDR3 loop reads CSVPWGGANTEAFF. The DNA of the CDR3 is TGCAGCGTCCCATGGGGGGGGGCGAACACTGAAGCTTTCTTT.

The chain uses TRBV2 and TRBJ1-4; no definite D call. The length of the CDR3 is 11 residues. Trimming pared 5 bases from V and 5 bases from J, leaving 3 bases between. Germline lookup yields CDR1 SNHLY and CDR2 FYNNEI. CDR3 bases: TGTGCCAGCAGTCCAAATGAAAAACTGTTTTTT. Its protein product is CASSPNEKLFF. The full variable domain, rest sourced from reference TRBV2 and TRBJ1-4, is EPEVTQTPSHQVTQMGQEVILRCVPISNHLYFYWYRQILGQKVEFLVSFYNNEISEKSEIFDDQFSVERPDGSNFTLKIRSTKLEDSAMYFCASSPNEKLFFGSGTQLSVL.

The rearrangement joins TRBV6-5 to TRBJ1-4; 9 bases line up with TRBD1. Unmatched junction bases numbered 5, after V lost 6 bases and J lost 3 bases. Germline values: CDR1 MNHEY, CDR2 SVGAGI. CDR3 size: 15 residues. The DNA for the CDR3 is TGTGCCAGCAGACCACAGGGGGCCGCTAATGAAAAACTGTTTTTT. This codes for CASRPQGAANEKLFF.

Notes on this clone: Other DNA variants within this sample encode the same CDR3. The V gene is TRBV5-4, the J gene TRBJ2-3, with 8 bases fitting TRBD2. Looked up from germline, CDR1 is SGHNT and CDR2 is YYREEE (reference sequence). J gave up 1 base and V 4 bases, and 2 bases lay outside the gene matches. The CDR3 runs to 14 residues. CDR3 sequence: CASSLSGGTDTQYF. The CDR3 region has the DNA TGTGCCAGCAGCCTTAGCGGGGGCACAGATACGCAGTATTTT.

The chain recombines TRBV5-6 with TRBJ2-2, with TRBD2 as a possible D gene (5 bases). V lost 0 bases and J 6 bases, leaving 15 bases between the germline ends. This CDR3 region has 16 residues. Germline CDR1 reads SGHDT; CDR2 reads YYEEEE. CDR3 nucleotide sequence: TGTGCCAGCAGCTTGGTGGGGAGTAGGGCGGCCGGGGAGCTGTTTTTT. Translation: CASSLVGSRAAGELFF.

The rearrangement links TRBV7-9 to TRBJ2-5; 9 bases agree with TRBD1. The trim removed 5 bases at V and 5 bases at J, leaving 9 bases unmatched. There are 15 residues in the CDR3. From germline, CDR1 is SEHNR and CDR2 FQNEAQ (reference sequence). CDR3 region: CASSARDRDAETQYF. The CDR3 nucleotides are TGTGCCAGCAGCGCCCGGGACAGGGATGCCGAGACCCAGTACTTC. The full variable domain, rest sourced from reference TRBV7-9 and TRBJ2-5, is DTGVSQNPRHKITKRGQNVTFRCDPISEHNRLYWYRQTLGQGPEFLTYFQNEAQLEKSRLLSDRFSAERPKGSFSTLEIQRTEQGDSAMYLCASSARDRDAETQYFGPGTRLLVL.

The genes are TRBV6-1 and TRBJ2-2; 7 nucleotides align to TRBD1. Germline values: CDR1 MNHNS, CDR2 SASEGT. The V gene end was trimmed by 6 bases and the J gene end by 2 bases; junction bases not matched to a gene: 3. This CDR3 is built from 14 residues. The CDR3 DNA reads as TGTGCCAGCAGCCGGGACAGTAACACCGGGGAGCTGTTTTTT. It codes for CASSRDSNTGELFF.

In DNA, the CDR3 is TGTGCCAGCAGCCGTTCTAGGAATGAGCAGTTCTTC. This gives the protein CASSRSRNEQFF. The J gene is TRBJ2-1, the V gene TRBV7-2; the D is unclear. Trimming left V 5 bases short and J 7 bases short, with 9 bases between. CDR3 size: 12 residues. Looked up from germline, CDR1 is SGHTA and CDR2 is FQGNSA.

This chain links TRBV18 with TRBJ1-5, with D hard to call. Germline CDR1 and CDR2: KGHSH and LQKENI. The V and J ends lost 3 bases and 2 bases respectively, with 11 bases between them. The CDR3 extends over 15 amino acids. CDR3 coding DNA: TGTGCCAGCTCACCGACGGGTCAGCGCAATCAGCCCCAGCATTTT. Its protein is CASSPTGQRNQPQHF.

This clone is a singleton in its sample. This chain links TRBV11-2 with TRBJ2-7, with D perhaps matching TRBD1 (5 bases). This CDR3 region has 12 residues. V dropped 5 bases and J dropped 6 bases, with 11 bases sitting between them. CDR1 and CDR2 (germline): SGHAT, FQNNGV. CDR3 sequence: CASSPDSPEQYF. The CDR3 bases are TGTGCCAGCAGCCCCGACAGTCCCGAGCAGTACTTC.

The chain is built from TRBV15 and TRBJ1-2, with D possibly matching TRBD1 (6 bases). This CDR3 is 15 amino acids long. The V gene lost 4 bases and the J gene lost 2 bases, with 14 bases spanning the gap. CDR1 and CDR2 (germline): LNHNV, YYDKDF (reference sequence). The CDR3 sequence: CATSTTGTLNYGYTF. The CDR3 bases are TGTGCCACCAGCACAACCGGGACACTGAACTATGGCTACACCTTC.

This clone was seen a few times. The chain couples TRBV5-1 to TRBJ2-5; D is possibly TRBD1 (6 bases). The tail of the sequence fits TRBJ2-7 better, so the J call may be wrong. This CDR3 is 15 amino acids long. Germline loops: CDR1 SGHRS, CDR2 YFSETQ. DNA for the CDR3: TGCGCCAGCAGCGTGGACAGAACGAGCTCCTACGAGCAGTACTTC. It specifies CASSVDRTSSYEQYF.

In its sample, this clone was seen once. This CDR3 reads CSVEEDRGFAAFF. The CDR3 DNA reads as TGCAGCGTTGAGGAGGACAGGGGGTTTGCGGCTTTCTTT. The chain couples TRBV29-1 to TRBJ1-1; 10 bases line up with TRBD1. This CDR3 has 13 residues. Trimming at V came to 3 bases and at J to 11 bases, leaving 9 bases not matched to a gene. Germline values: CDR1 SQVTM, CDR2 ANQGSEA.

Comments on this clone: The junction departs from germline at one end; a sequencing error may be responsible. The V call is TRBV18, the J call TRBJ2-3; maybe TRBD1 (5 bases). The germline V gene encodes CDR1 KGHSH and CDR2 LQKENI. This CDR3 region has 11 residues. The CDR3: CASSPKGQAAF. The CDR3, as DNA: TGTGCCAGCTCACCAAAGGGGCAAGCTGCCTTT.

V gene TRBV5-1 combines with J gene TRBJ2-1, with TRBD2 as a possible D gene (6 bases). The CDR3 extends over 15 amino acids. In germline, CDR1 is SGHRS, CDR2 YFSETQ. V gave up 2 bases and J gave up 2 bases, with 11 bases separating them. CDR3 in amino acids: CASSLGGNAYNEQFF. In DNA form, the CDR3 reads TGCGCCAGCAGCTTAGGCGGGAATGCCTACAATGAGCAGTTCTTC.

This clone has a handful of counts. The genes are TRBV9 and TRBJ2-5; tentatively, D is TRBD2 (5 bases). V was shortened by 2 bases and J by 1 base, with 9 bases between the two germline ends. This CDR3 is built from 14 residues. CDR1 SGDLS and CDR2 YYNGEE come from the germline V gene. Here the CDR3 reads CASSVSGIQETQYF. The CDR3 DNA reads as TGTGCCAGCAGCGTTTCCGGGATCCAAGAGACCCAGTACTTC.

The chain recombines TRBV18 with TRBJ2-1; D not resolved. The V end was cut by 4 bases, the J end by 5 bases, with 15 bases between. CDR1 KGHSH and CDR2 LQKENI come from the germline V gene. CDR3 length equals 15 residues. CDR3: CASSLRWSFDNEQFF. The CDR3, as DNA: TGTGCCAGCTCACTGAGGTGGAGTTTCGACAATGAGCAGTTCTTC.

The CDR3 reads CASSLDRGHEQYF. In DNA form, the CDR3 reads TGTGCCAGCAGCTTGGACAGGGGACACGAGCAGTACTTC. The rearrangement links TRBV11-2 to TRBJ2-7, with 9 nucleotides matching TRBD1. Germline V gene data show CDR1 as SGHAT and CDR2 as FQNNGV. Trimming removed 3 bases from V and 5 bases from J; junction bases left unmatched: 2. This CDR3 region has 13 residues.

This clone was seen only once. This chain joins TRBV5-1 and TRBJ1-2; 7 bases agree with TRBD1. CDR1 is SGHRS and CDR2 is YFSETQ in the germline V gene. This CDR3 is built from 13 residues. The V gene end was trimmed by 4 bases and the J gene end by 7 bases; junction bases not matched to a gene: 7. CDR3 amino acids: CASSPQGRRGYTF. CDR3 sequence (DNA): TGCGCCAGCAGCCCACAGGGGAGACGTGGCTACACCTTC.

This chain links TRBV7-3 with TRBJ2-1, with D possibly TRBD1 on 5 matching bases. There are 13 residues in the CDR3. The germline gives CDR1 SGHTA, CDR2 FQGTGA. V shed 2 bases and J shed 9 bases, with 11 bases lying between them. CDR3 region: CASSLVRATEQFF. CDR3 DNA sequence: TGTGCCAGCAGCTTAGTCAGGGCAACTGAGCAGTTCTTC.

This chain connects TRBV14 to TRBJ2-1; TRBD2 is a possible D gene (5 bases). V was pared by 4 bases and J by 0 bases, with 10 bases between. The germline V gene encodes CDR1 SGHDN and CDR2 FVKESK. The CDR3 sequence is 15 residues long. The CDR3 DNA sequence: TGTGCCAGCAGCCCCGAGGGTAGCTCCTACAATGAGCAGTTCTTC. This codes for CASSPEGSSYNEQFF. The whole variable domain, filled in from reference TRBV14 and TRBJ2-1, reads EAGVTQFPSHSVIEKGQTVTLRCDPISGHDNLYWYRRVMGKEIKFLLHFVKESKQDESGMPNNRFLAERTGGTYSTLKVQPAELEDSGVYFCASSPEGSSYNEQFFGPGTRLTVL.

The chain links TRBV7-2 to TRBJ1-4; 8 nucleotides match TRBD1. V dropped 4 bases and J dropped 3; count of bases not matched to a gene: 7. The CDR3 has 16 amino acids. Germline V lookup: CDR1 SGHTA, CDR2 FQGNSA. Here the CDR3 DNA reads TGTGCCAGCAGCTCTGCCACAGGGGGGGCTAATGAAAAACTGTTTTTT. Translation: CASSSATGGANEKLFF.

A word on this clone: The sample carries other DNA sequences with the same CDR3. V and J are TRBV19 and TRBJ1-6; D uncertain. CDR3 length: 12 residues. Germline V CDR1 and CDR2: LNHDA, SQIVND (reference sequence). The germline V and J ends were trimmed by 5 bases and 10 bases, with 9 bases remaining between them. The CDR3 region is CASSFRGSPLHF. CDR3 bases: TGTGCCAGTAGTTTCCGGGGATCACCCCTCCACTTT.

This clone was seen only a few times. The chain employs TRBV2 and TRBJ1-4; a weak D match, TRBD1 (5 bases). Germline V gene data show CDR1 as SNHLY and CDR2 as FYNNEI. The CDR3 totals 13 residues. V was shortened by 4 bases and J by 13 bases, with 16 bases between the two germline ends. CDR3 residues: CASSARDREGLFF. CDR3 DNA: TGTGCCAGCAGTGCGCGGGACCGCGAGGGACTGTTTTTT.

The CDR3 DNA is TGTGCCAGCAGCTTGGAGGCGGGGGCATACACCGGGGAGCTGTTTTTT. Translation: CASSLEAGAYTGELFF. The chain recombines TRBV5-4 with TRBJ2-2; possible D gene TRBD2, 7 bases. Germline-derived CDR1 and CDR2 are SGHNT and YYREEE (reference sequence). The CDR3 covers 16 residues. The V end was cut by 0 bases, the J end by 3 bases, with 12 bases between.

The chain employs TRBV5-1 and TRBJ2-1; TRBD2 is a possible D gene (7 bases). V lost 4 bases and J lost 0, with 11 bases in between. The CDR3 has 15 amino acids. Germline values: CDR1 SGHRS, CDR2 YFSETQ. CDR3 in DNA: TGCGCCAGCAGCAGAGGGGGGGACTCCTACAATGAGCAGTTCTTC. This encodes CASSRGGDSYNEQFF. The full variable domain, its missing parts supplied by reference TRBV5-1 and TRBJ2-1, is KAGVTQTPRYLIKTRGQQVTLSCSPISGHRSVSWYQQTPGQGLQFLFEYFSETQRNKGNFPGRFSGRQFSNSRSEMNVSTLELGDSALYLCASSRGGDSYNEQFFGPGTRLTVL.